This T cell receptor beta chain was sequenced for a study of blood T cell repertoires in COVID-19. Germline CDR1 and CDR2: SEHNR and FQNEAQ (reference sequence). V lost 2 bases to trimming and J lost 2 bases; unmatched junction nucleotides: 9. This CDR3 has 17 amino acids. Only in-frame clones appear in the TCRdb table, and some are missing; sequencing was by immunoSEQ multiplex PCR. The sample lists under 250,000 clones, 70% to 85% seen once, with about 12% in the top ten. The chain carries TRBV7-9 and TRBJ2-5; 9 nucleotides agree with TRBD2. Source material: peripheral blood. The source is a human donor in a cohort sampled during active COVID-19. The CDR3 DNA reads as TGTGCCAGCAGCTTACCCCTCGGGCTAGCGGGACAAGAGACCCAGTACTTC. Amino acids: CASSLPLGLAGQETQYF.